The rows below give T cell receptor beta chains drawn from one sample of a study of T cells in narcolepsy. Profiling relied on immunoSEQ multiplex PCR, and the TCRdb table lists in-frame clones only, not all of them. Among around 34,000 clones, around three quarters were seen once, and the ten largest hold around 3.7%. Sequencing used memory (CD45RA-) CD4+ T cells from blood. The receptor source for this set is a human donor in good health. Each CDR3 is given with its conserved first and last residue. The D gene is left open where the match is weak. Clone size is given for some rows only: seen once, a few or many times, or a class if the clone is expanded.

CDR3: CASRTPGSEQYF
DNA: TGTGCCAGCAGAACCCCCGGTTCCGAGCAGTACTTC
J: TRBJ2-7
D: .
size: .
V: TRBV6-1

CDR3: CASSLVGGPEAFF
DNA: TGCGCCAGCAGCTTGGTGGGGGGCCCAGAAGCTTTCTTT
J: TRBJ1-1
D: .
size: .
V: TRBV5-1

CDR3: CASSGGKGGYEQYF
DNA: TGTGCCAGCAGTGGGGGTAAAGGGGGCTACGAGCAGTACTTC
J: TRBJ2-7
D: .
size: .
V: TRBV6-1

CDR3: CAWSTGNFVGNYGYTF
DNA: TGTGCCTGGAGTACAGGGAATTTTGTTGGGAACTATGGCTACACCTTC
J: TRBJ1-2
D: .
size: .
V: TRBV30

CDR3: CASRPGHQHNEQFF
DNA: TGTGCCAGCAGACCCGGACACCAGCACAATGAGCAGTTCTTC
J: TRBJ2-1
D: .
size: .
V: TRBV6-1

CDR3: CASRPGQGSGANVLTF
DNA: TGCGCCAGCAGGCCGGGACAGGGCTCTGGGGCCAACGTCCTGACTTTC
J: TRBJ2-6
D: TRBD1
size: .
V: TRBV23-1

CDR3: CASSQDPAVAPGNTIYF
DNA: TGTGCCAGCAGCCAAGATCCCGCGGTGGCTCCGGGAAACACCATATATTTT
J: TRBJ1-3
D: .
size: medium-sized
V: TRBV4-2

CDR3: CAWIRQLTGNTIYF
DNA: TGTGCCTGGATCCGACAGCTGACTGGAAACACCATATATTTT
J: TRBJ1-3
D: .
size: few
V: TRBV30

CDR3: CASSPPSYNEQFF
DNA: TGTGCCAGCTCACCACCGTCTTACAATGAGCAGTTCTTC
J: TRBJ2-1
D: .
size: .
V: TRBV18

CDR3: CASSRDRQETQYF
DNA: TGTGCCAGCTCACGGGACAGGCAAGAGACCCAGTACTTC
J: TRBJ2-5
D: TRBD1
size: .
V: TRBV18

CDR3: CASSEVGGSSYNSPLHF
DNA: TGTGCCAGCAGTGAAGTCGGTGGGAGCTCCTATAATTCACCCCTCCACTTT
J: TRBJ1-6
D: .
size: .
V: TRBV6-1

CDR3: CASSFYGTSGRALEQFF
DNA: TGTGCCAGCAGTTTCTACGGGACTAGCGGGAGGGCCCTTGAGCAGTTCTTC
J: TRBJ2-1
D: TRBD2
size: .
V: TRBV27

CDR3: CSVSGFNQPQHF
DNA: TGCAGCGTTTCAGGATTCAATCAGCCCCAGCATTTT
J: TRBJ1-5
D: .
size: .
V: TRBV29-1

CDR3: CASSQGGQTEAFF
DNA: TGTGCCAGCAGCCAAGGCGGACAGACTGAAGCTTTCTTT
J: TRBJ1-1
D: .
size: .
V: TRBV14

CDR3: CASSPGQGASYEQYF
DNA: TGTGCCAGCAGCCCGGGACAGGGGGCGAGCTACGAGCAGTACTTC
J: TRBJ2-7
D: TRBD1
size: .
V: TRBV11-3

CDR3: CASTEGRGFASNQPQHF
DNA: TGTGCCAGCACCGAAGGTAGGGGTTTTGCGAGCAATCAGCCCCAGCATTTT
J: TRBJ1-5
D: .
size: .
V: TRBV28

CDR3: CASSLFGLSDYEQYF
DNA: TGTGCCAGCAGTTTATTTGGGCTATCCGACTACGAGCAGTACTTC
J: TRBJ2-7
D: .
size: few
V: TRBV27

CDR3: CASRTGTGGSNTEAFF
DNA: TGCGCCAGCAGGACCGGGACAGGGGGTTCGAACACTGAAGCTTTCTTT
J: TRBJ1-1
D: TRBD1
size: .
V: TRBV5-1

CDR3: CASSSTGGTEAFF
DNA: TGTGCCAGCAGCTCGACAGGGGGCACTGAAGCTTTCTTT
J: TRBJ1-1
D: TRBD1
size: .
V: TRBV5-5

CDR3: CASSLELNTEAFF
DNA: TGCGCCAGCAGCTTGGAGCTGAACACTGAAGCTTTCTTT
J: TRBJ1-1
D: .
size: .
V: TRBV5-1

CDR3: CASSRDRGDQETQYF
DNA: TGTGCCAGCAGCAGGGACAGGGGAGACCAAGAGACCCAGTACTTC
J: TRBJ2-5
D: TRBD1
size: .
V: TRBV2

CDR3: CASSNRGSSGNTIYF
DNA: TGTGCCAGCAGTAACAGGGGCTCCTCTGGAAACACCATATATTTT
J: TRBJ1-3
D: TRBD1
size: .
V: TRBV14

CDR3: CASSYLHYTEAFF
DNA: TGTGCCAGCAGTTATCTTCACTACACTGAAGCTTTCTTT
J: TRBJ1-1
D: .
size: once
V: TRBV6-5

CDR3: CASSPPWGRVQETQYF
DNA: TGCGCCAGCAGCCCACCGTGGGGCAGGGTCCAAGAGACCCAGTACTTC
J: TRBJ2-5
D: .
size: .
V: TRBV4-1

CDR3: CASSRPGTYVGYTF
DNA: TGCGCCAGCAGCAGGCCAGGGACATACGTGGGCTACACCTTC
J: TRBJ1-2
D: .
size: .
V: TRBV5-1

CDR3: CASSDPNNEQFF
DNA: TGTGCCAGCAGTGACCCGAACAATGAGCAGTTCTTC
J: TRBJ2-1
D: .
size: .
V: TRBV6-1

CDR3: CASSEAPVGYGYTF
DNA: TGTGCCAGCAGTGAAGCCCCCGTAGGCTATGGCTACACCTTC
J: TRBJ1-2
D: .
size: .
V: TRBV6-1

CDR3: CASSTPLSGRANNEQFF
DNA: TGTGCCAGCAGCACCCCTTTGAGCGGGAGGGCCAATAATGAGCAGTTCTTC
J: TRBJ2-1
D: TRBD2
size: .
V: TRBV4-2

CDR3: CASSQARGIGTEAFF
DNA: TGCGCCAGCAGCCAAGCGAGGGGGATTGGGACTGAAGCTTTCTTT
J: TRBJ1-1
D: .
size: .
V: TRBV4-1

CDR3: CASRGRVFTEAFF
DNA: TGTGCCAGTAGGGGGAGGGTTTTCACTGAAGCTTTCTTT
J: TRBJ1-1
D: .
size: .
V: TRBV2

CDR3: CASRTDAGAGEKLFF
DNA: TGTGCCAGCCGCACCGACGCCGGGGCGGGGGAAAAACTGTTTTTT
J: TRBJ1-4
D: .
size: few
V: TRBV7-9

CDR3: CASSKWANEKLFF
DNA: TGTGCCAGCAGCAAATGGGCTAATGAAAAACTGTTTTTT
J: TRBJ1-4
D: .
size: .
V: TRBV21-1

CDR3: CASSLEWFREQFF
DNA: TGTGCCAGCAGCTTAGAATGGTTTAGGGAGCAGTTCTTC
J: TRBJ2-1
D: .
size: .
V: TRBV7-2

CDR3: CASSSGGLAGRETQYF
DNA: TGTGCCAGTAGCAGCGGGGGACTAGCGGGAAGGGAGACCCAGTACTTC
J: TRBJ2-5
D: TRBD2
size: .
V: TRBV19

CDR3: CASSGVAGGSTDTQYF
DNA: TGTGCCAGCAGTGGTGTTGCGGGAGGGTCCACAGATACGCAGTATTTT
J: TRBJ2-3
D: TRBD2
size: .
V: TRBV6-1

CDR3: CASSPSRITTYGYTF
DNA: TGTGCCAGCAGCCCATCCCGCATCACGACTTATGGCTACACCTTC
J: TRBJ1-2
D: .
size: few
V: TRBV5-4

CDR3: CASSPRSGNFGDTQYF
DNA: TGTGCCAGCAGCCCGCGTAGCGGGAACTTTGGAGATACGCAGTATTTT
J: TRBJ2-3
D: TRBD2
size: .
V: TRBV4-2

CDR3: CASSSMGLANNEQFF
DNA: TGCGCCAGCAGCTCCATGGGACTAGCAAACAATGAGCAGTTCTTC
J: TRBJ2-1
D: TRBD2
size: .
V: TRBV5-1

CDR3: CASSRTGGNQPQHF
DNA: TGTGCCAGCAGTCGGACAGGCGGCAATCAGCCCCAGCATTTT
J: TRBJ1-5
D: TRBD1
size: .
V: TRBV6-4

CDR3: CASSPRAGGSLSHGYTF
DNA: TGTGCCAGCAGCCCAAGGGCAGGGGGAAGCCTCTCCCATGGCTACACCTTC
J: TRBJ1-2
D: TRBD1
size: .
V: TRBV4-2

CDR3: CASSTLQDPASSYTF
DNA: TGTGCCAGCAGCACATTGCAGGATCCCGCATCGAGCTACACCTTC
J: TRBJ1-2
D: .
size: .
V: TRBV9

CDR3: CASSQGPKFATGPKYTDTQYF
DNA: TGCGCCAGCAGCCAAGGCCCCAAATTTGCGACCGGACCCAAATACACAGATACGCAGTATTTT
J: TRBJ2-3
D: .
size: .
V: TRBV4-1

CDR3: CASSETHNEIPYGYTF
DNA: TGTGCCAGCAGTGAAACCCACAACGAGATACCCTATGGCTACACCTTC
J: TRBJ1-2
D: .
size: .
V: TRBV6-1

CDR3: CASSFVGQLSFSYNEQFF
DNA: TGTGCCAGCAGTTTTGTGGGACAGCTATCTTTCTCCTACAATGAGCAGTTCTTC
J: TRBJ2-1
D: TRBD1
size: .
V: TRBV27

CDR3: CASSPPTSGSVGELFF
DNA: TGCGCCAGCAGTCCACCGACTAGCGGGAGTGTCGGGGAGCTGTTTTTT
J: TRBJ2-2
D: TRBD2
size: .
V: TRBV5-1

CDR3: CASRRTDAEAFF
DNA: TGCGCCAGCAGAAGGACAGACGCTGAAGCTTTCTTT
J: TRBJ1-1
D: .
size: .
V: TRBV5-1

CDR3: CASSPPRQGKASDTQYF
DNA: TGTGCCAGCTCACCCCCCCGACAGGGGAAGGCTTCAGATACGCAGTATTTT
J: TRBJ2-3
D: TRBD1
size: .
V: TRBV18

CDR3: CAWSEGQGALGEQFF
DNA: TGTGCCTGGAGTGAGGGACAGGGGGCGCTGGGTGAGCAGTTCTTC
J: TRBJ2-1
D: TRBD1
size: .
V: TRBV30

CDR3: CASTPAVGPYGYTF
DNA: TGTGCCAGCACCCCCGCGGTAGGACCCTATGGCTACACCTTC
J: TRBJ1-2
D: .
size: .
V: TRBV6-1

CDR3: CASSPGTGYGYTF
DNA: TGTGCCAGCAGCCCCGGGACAGGGTATGGCTACACCTTC
J: TRBJ1-2
D: TRBD1
size: .
V: TRBV7-9

CDR3: CASSLRQASYEQYF
DNA: TGTGCCAGCAGCCTGAGACAGGCCTCCTACGAGCAGTACTTC
J: TRBJ2-7
D: .
size: .
V: TRBV5-5